This T cell receptor beta chain is from a study of tissue T cells after allogeneic stem cell transplantation. In regard to this clone: The gene names here belong to mouse. The missing CDR3 end, 1 residue past where the read stops, is filled in from the germline J gene.

Produced via immunoSEQ multiplex PCR; TCRdb's table is partial and in-frame only. The sample shows roughly 51,000 clones, around 72% of them seen only once. The CDR3 contains 12 residues. Germline V gene sequence: CDR1 GKSSPN, CDR2 SITVG. V was shortened by 1 base and J by 3 bases, with 4 bases between the two germline ends. The TCR sequence derives from a pool of C57BL/6 mice in good health. Sequences were obtained from sorted cells pooled from one or two spleens. The gene calls are TRBV31 and TRBJ2-1; no reliable D call. The chain's CDR3 is CAWSPGYAEQFF. The part of the CDR3 DNA that was read is TGTGCCTGGAGTCCTGGCTATGCTGAGCAGTTC.